A selection of T cell receptor beta chains follows, all from one sample in a study of Ad26.COV2.S vaccination and SARS-CoV-2 variants. This table comes from immunoSEQ multiplex PCR, and its TCRdb copy is limited to in-frame clones, with some not included. The data contain some 450,000 clones, less than 95% of them seen just once; the ten biggest clones take up less than 4.5%. Sequencing was performed on peripheral blood, taken in a trial of Ad26.COV2.S vaccine versus placebo. The receptor set was obtained from a person between 18 and 59 years old who received the Ad26.COV2.S COVID-19 vaccine or a placebo. The conserved cysteine and the conserved F or W are not part of the CDR3 here. Fields, in order: J gene, D gene, V gene, clone size, CDR3 protein. The D gene is left open where the match is weak. The listing skips clone size in some rows; elsewhere it reads once, few, many or a size class.

J gene: TRBJ2-1; D gene: NA; V gene: TRBV19; clone size: NA; CDR3 protein: ASSLRPGRNNEQF
J gene: TRBJ1-1; D gene: TRBD1; V gene: TRBV28; clone size: NA; CDR3 protein: ASSLSGTVEAF
J gene: TRBJ2-5; D gene: TRBD1; V gene: TRBV3-1/TRBV3-2; clone size: NA; CDR3 protein: ASSPGTGRQETQY
J gene: TRBJ2-5; D gene: NA; V gene: TRBV19; clone size: NA; CDR3 protein: ASSLGTATETQY
J gene: TRBJ2-7; D gene: TRBD1; V gene: TRBV7-2; clone size: NA; CDR3 protein: ASSYSGTGDYEQY
J gene: TRBJ1-5; D gene: TRBD1; V gene: TRBV5-1; clone size: once; CDR3 protein: ASSLTGGQPQH
J gene: TRBJ1-5; D gene: NA; V gene: TRBV5-1; clone size: NA; CDR3 protein: ASSLGGLDNQPQH
J gene: TRBJ2-6; D gene: NA; V gene: TRBV5-6; clone size: once; CDR3 protein: ASSLVAGTGANVLT
J gene: TRBJ2-1; D gene: NA; V gene: TRBV5-4; clone size: NA; CDR3 protein: ASRARAEISADEQF
J gene: TRBJ2-1; D gene: TRBD1; V gene: TRBV19; clone size: once; CDR3 protein: ASSIVLGDRALF
J gene: TRBJ2-1; D gene: TRBD1; V gene: TRBV9; clone size: NA; CDR3 protein: ASSIRQGDSEQF
J gene: TRBJ1-5; D gene: TRBD1; V gene: TRBV7-9; clone size: NA; CDR3 protein: ASSSSGQQYSNQPQH
J gene: TRBJ2-1; D gene: TRBD2; V gene: TRBV9; clone size: NA; CDR3 protein: ASSVSGSGHNEQF
J gene: TRBJ2-7; D gene: NA; V gene: TRBV2; clone size: NA; CDR3 protein: ASSEAPGGGPYSYEQY
J gene: TRBJ1-5; D gene: NA; V gene: TRBV19; clone size: NA; CDR3 protein: ASSAARRPQH
J gene: TRBJ2-5; D gene: NA; V gene: TRBV6-2/TRBV6-3; clone size: NA; CDR3 protein: ASSREQETQY
J gene: TRBJ2-1; D gene: TRBD2; V gene: TRBV7-6; clone size: NA; CDR3 protein: ASSDSGTSGLRGSNEQF
J gene: TRBJ2-1; D gene: NA; V gene: TRBV6-5; clone size: NA; CDR3 protein: ASRDVGSWDNEQF
J gene: TRBJ2-6; D gene: TRBD1; V gene: TRBV7-2; clone size: NA; CDR3 protein: ASSPRQGKSAAGANVLT
J gene: TRBJ2-1; D gene: NA; V gene: TRBV6-4; clone size: NA; CDR3 protein: ASSDSLGNEQF
J gene: TRBJ2-3; D gene: TRBD1; V gene: TRBV14; clone size: NA; CDR3 protein: ASSQRSHRGTQY
J gene: TRBJ2-7; D gene: NA; V gene: TRBV13; clone size: NA; CDR3 protein: ASSPVLGNEQY
J gene: TRBJ1-1; D gene: NA; V gene: TRBV7-9; clone size: NA; CDR3 protein: ASSFGSGTANTEAF
J gene: TRBJ2-7; D gene: TRBD2; V gene: TRBV4-1; clone size: NA; CDR3 protein: ASSQFSGSYEQY
J gene: TRBJ1-5; D gene: NA; V gene: TRBV4-3; clone size: few; CDR3 protein: ASSPDGSQPQH
J gene: TRBJ2-5; D gene: NA; V gene: TRBV30; clone size: NA; CDR3 protein: AWSVGETTQY
J gene: TRBJ1-2; D gene: TRBD1; V gene: TRBV5-1; clone size: NA; CDR3 protein: ASSLQPQQGADGYT
J gene: TRBJ2-3; D gene: TRBD1; V gene: TRBV28; clone size: NA; CDR3 protein: ASSLPGGGYTDTQY
J gene: TRBJ1-5; D gene: NA; V gene: TRBV28; clone size: NA; CDR3 protein: ASSEKVQPQH
J gene: TRBJ2-2; D gene: NA; V gene: TRBV9; clone size: NA; CDR3 protein: ASSGRHLGGTGELF
J gene: TRBJ1-1; D gene: TRBD1; V gene: TRBV27; clone size: many; CDR3 protein: ASSAGTGYTEAF
J gene: TRBJ2-5; D gene: TRBD2; V gene: TRBV7-3; clone size: NA; CDR3 protein: ASSSRTSGGETQY
J gene: TRBJ2-5; D gene: NA; V gene: TRBV7-5; clone size: NA; CDR3 protein: ARSLDIGQETQY
J gene: TRBJ1-1; D gene: TRBD1; V gene: TRBV18; clone size: NA; CDR3 protein: ASSRSIPTGDTEAF
J gene: TRBJ2-1; D gene: NA; V gene: TRBV6-2/TRBV6-3; clone size: NA; CDR3 protein: ASSFSTSSYNEQF
J gene: TRBJ2-1; D gene: NA; V gene: TRBV2; clone size: NA; CDR3 protein: ASFPWVGNEQF
J gene: TRBJ2-7; D gene: NA; V gene: TRBV7-9; clone size: NA; CDR3 protein: ASSRRETYEQY
J gene: TRBJ2-7; D gene: TRBD2; V gene: TRBV7-9; clone size: NA; CDR3 protein: ASSSGTSGSEQY
J gene: TRBJ1-2; D gene: TRBD1; V gene: TRBV10-3; clone size: NA; CDR3 protein: ATGQGNYGYT
J gene: TRBJ2-7; D gene: NA; V gene: TRBV19; clone size: NA; CDR3 protein: ASSSGAGRAPSSSYEQY
J gene: TRBJ2-7; D gene: TRBD2; V gene: TRBV7-2; clone size: NA; CDR3 protein: ASSLRMRELSYEQY
J gene: TRBJ2-1; D gene: TRBD1; V gene: TRBV6-6; clone size: NA; CDR3 protein: ASSRTGVLPEQF
J gene: TRBJ2-3; D gene: TRBD1; V gene: TRBV7-7; clone size: NA; CDR3 protein: ASSLYNRGQRDTQY
J gene: TRBJ1-5; D gene: NA; V gene: TRBV19; clone size: few; CDR3 protein: ASSRGDRQPQH
J gene: TRBJ1-2; D gene: NA; V gene: TRBV10-3; clone size: NA; CDR3 protein: AISDPSRGGMVGYGYT
J gene: TRBJ2-7; D gene: TRBD1; V gene: TRBV27; clone size: NA; CDR3 protein: ASSPGAGGSREQY
J gene: TRBJ2-1; D gene: NA; V gene: TRBV9; clone size: NA; CDR3 protein: ASSVVGDGDEQF
J gene: TRBJ1-3; D gene: NA; V gene: TRBV28; clone size: few; CDR3 protein: ASSLMRLAGNTIY
J gene: TRBJ2-1; D gene: TRBD1; V gene: TRBV28; clone size: NA; CDR3 protein: ASRNPSGTGGNNEQF
J gene: TRBJ2-2; D gene: TRBD2; V gene: TRBV18; clone size: NA; CDR3 protein: ASSPEGLAANTGELF
J gene: TRBJ2-1; D gene: TRBD2; V gene: TRBV29-1; clone size: NA; CDR3 protein: SVAATSGRGEF
J gene: TRBJ1-4; D gene: TRBD1; V gene: TRBV28; clone size: NA; CDR3 protein: ASSLSRGLSNEKLF
J gene: TRBJ2-7; D gene: TRBD2; V gene: TRBV15; clone size: NA; CDR3 protein: ATSGRQKRENTYEQY
J gene: TRBJ1-6; D gene: NA; V gene: TRBV6-5; clone size: NA; CDR3 protein: ASSRGYNSPLH
J gene: TRBJ1-5; D gene: NA; V gene: TRBV21-1; clone size: NA; CDR3 protein: ASSKFGQPQH
J gene: TRBJ2-1; D gene: TRBD2; V gene: TRBV28; clone size: NA; CDR3 protein: ASGGDLNEQF
J gene: TRBJ2-1; D gene: NA; V gene: TRBV7-9; clone size: few; CDR3 protein: ASSLDPYNEQF
J gene: TRBJ2-5; D gene: TRBD2; V gene: TRBV6-2/TRBV6-3; clone size: NA; CDR3 protein: ASSLGTSGEGAQY
J gene: TRBJ1-6; D gene: NA; V gene: TRBV9; clone size: few; CDR3 protein: ASSEDRTNSPLH